This T cell receptor beta chain was found in a study of beta chain features in type 1 diabetes. Study in general: Across all samples, some 98 million sorted cells were examined.

Sequenced material consisted of expressed TCRB transcripts (all of the isolated RNA was reverse transcribed). Some clones are missing from TCRdb's copy, which holds only in-frame ones; the method was immunoSEQ multiplex PCR. Here the sample spans around 150,000 clones, around 7% being singletons. Notes on this clone: Its target is unknown.

Study-level results: For patients, the naive, central memory and Treg TCRB repertoires appeared more alike than for healthy donors.

Source material: central memory CD4+ T cells from blood. This receptor was taken from a woman aged 25-40 years in good health.

CDR3 region: CASSLLGVRNGANVLTF. DNA for the CDR3: TGTGCCAGCAGCCTCCTTGGTGTGCGGAATGGGGCCAACGTCCTGACTTTC. This chain joins TRBV7-3 and TRBJ2-6; D is ambiguous. Germline CDR1 is SGHTA and CDR2 is FQGTGA. With 5 bases removed from V and 3 bases from J, the gap between germline ends came to 17 bases. There are 17 residues in the CDR3.